Listed below are T cell receptor beta chains from one sample, sequenced in a study of blood T cells in healthy people across ages. A single record per CDR3 protein comes from TCRdb applying MiXCR to the 5' RACE reads. The sample records roughly 800,000 distinct CDR3 sequences, about 53% being singletons. The sequencing sample was made of blood. These receptors all stem from an elderly man in good health. Each CDR3 is given with its conserved first and last residue. The size field is filled for only some rows; it gives once, few, many or a size class.

V	size	J	CDR3
TRBV2	-	TRBJ2-7	CASRAGVPPYEQYF
TRBV25-1	-	TRBJ2-7	CASSGDREQGYEQYF
TRBV28	many	TRBJ2-7	CASRRQGSYEQYF
TRBV7-9	few	TRBJ2-1	CASSLIGLAGLYNEQFF
TRBV21-1	-	TRBJ1-1	CASSKWGENNMNTEAFF
TRBV20-1	-	TRBJ2-1	CSARDKSETSGYYNEQFF
TRBV7-2	-	TRBJ2-7	CASSLPGLAGAGEQYF
TRBV27	-	TRBJ2-7	CASSLSAGQGANGVYEQYF
TRBV28	-	TRBJ2-1	CASSSGTLPNNEQFF
TRBV20-1	-	TRBJ2-1	CSARGGSPYNEQFF
TRBV7-2	-	TRBJ2-3	CASSREGGHRDAYF
TRBV20-1	-	TRBJ1-5	CSARGQGEQPQHF
TRBV24-1	-	TRBJ1-2	CATSENHRSERDSYGYTF
TRBV5-1	-	-	CASSLLGARESEQYF
TRBV2	-	TRBJ2-3	CASSDSGRVTDTQYF
TRBV5-6	once	-	CASSLRQGVTYNEQYF
TRBV24-1	-	TRBJ2-6	CATSDFESSGANVLTF
TRBV3-1	-	TRBJ1-1	CASSRRDAPTEAFF
TRBV3-1	-	TRBJ1-4	CASSQVSPEKLFF
TRBV7-2	-	TRBJ2-6	CASSLWGTSGSPSGANVLTF
TRBV9	-	TRBJ2-7	CASSGTSGGYEQYF